This T cell receptor beta chain was obtained from a study of STAT5B mutations in CD4+ large granular lymphocyte leukemia. General study findings and limits: Top patient clones used TRBV06 genes more often: 8/27 versus 2/35 in controls.

Sequencing was at survey level. The authors' processing: The detection floor for productive clonotype frequency was 2.59 x 10-5. The assay was immunoSEQ multiplex PCR, and TCRdb's table has in-frame clones only and misses some. V and J calls and clone size are as listed in that table; D and trimming were resolved from the DNA. This sample has over 20,000 clones, with 81% found just once. This clone was picked up a small number of times. The target antigen is unknown. Trimming removed 2 bases at V and 0 bases at J, with 5 bases between. The CDR3 totals 14 residues. The germline CDR1 and CDR2 sequences are MGHRA and YSYEKL.

The V gene is TRBV4-1, the J gene TRBJ1-5; no clear D. The TCR sequence derives from a human donor in good health. The sequenced material came from CD4+ T cells from blood buffy coats. CDR3 sequence: CASSQTFSNQPQHF. CDR3 in DNA: TGCGCCAGCAGCCAAACTTTTAGCAATCAGCCCCAGCATTTT.